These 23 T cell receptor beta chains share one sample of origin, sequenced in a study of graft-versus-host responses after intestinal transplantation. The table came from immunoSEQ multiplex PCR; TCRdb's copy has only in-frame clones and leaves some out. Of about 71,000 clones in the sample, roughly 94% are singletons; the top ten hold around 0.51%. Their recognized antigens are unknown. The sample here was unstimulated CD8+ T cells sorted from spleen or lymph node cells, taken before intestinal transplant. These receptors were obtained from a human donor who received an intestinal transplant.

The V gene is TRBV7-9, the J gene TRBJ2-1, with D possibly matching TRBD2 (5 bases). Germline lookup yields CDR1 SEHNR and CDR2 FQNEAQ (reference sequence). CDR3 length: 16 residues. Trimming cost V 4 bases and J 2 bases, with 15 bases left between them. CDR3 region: CASSSADFFTYNEQFF. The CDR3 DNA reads TGTGCCAGCAGCTCCGCGGACTTTTTTACCTACAATGAGCAGTTCTTC.

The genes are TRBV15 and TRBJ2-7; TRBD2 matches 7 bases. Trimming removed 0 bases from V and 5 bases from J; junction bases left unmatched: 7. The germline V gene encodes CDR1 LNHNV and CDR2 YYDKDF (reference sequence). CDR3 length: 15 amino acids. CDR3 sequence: CATSRDLGGNHEQYF. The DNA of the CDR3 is TGTGCCACCAGCAGAGATCTGGGAGGGAACCACGAGCAGTACTTC.

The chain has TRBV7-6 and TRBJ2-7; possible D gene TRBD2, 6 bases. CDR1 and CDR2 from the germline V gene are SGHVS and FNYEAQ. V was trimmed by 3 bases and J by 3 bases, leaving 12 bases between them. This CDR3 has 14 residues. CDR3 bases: TGTGCCAGCAGCTTCGTTGTTAGCGGCTACGAGCAGTACTTC. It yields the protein CASSFVVSGYEQYF.

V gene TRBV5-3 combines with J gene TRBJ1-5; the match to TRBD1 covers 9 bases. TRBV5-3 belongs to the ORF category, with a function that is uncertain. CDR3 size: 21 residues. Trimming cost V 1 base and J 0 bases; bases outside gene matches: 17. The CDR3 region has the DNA TGTGCCAGAAGCTTGTGCTCGGACAGGGGCGAAAGAAATTATAGCAATCAGCCCCAGCATTTT. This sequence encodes CARSLCSDRGERNYSNQPQHF.

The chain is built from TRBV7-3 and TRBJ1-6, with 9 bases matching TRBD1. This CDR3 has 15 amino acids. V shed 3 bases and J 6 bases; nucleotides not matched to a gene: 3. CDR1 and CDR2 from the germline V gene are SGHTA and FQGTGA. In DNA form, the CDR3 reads TGTGCCAGCAGCTTTGGACAGGGGACTAATTCACCCCTCCACTTT. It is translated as CASSFGQGTNSPLHF.

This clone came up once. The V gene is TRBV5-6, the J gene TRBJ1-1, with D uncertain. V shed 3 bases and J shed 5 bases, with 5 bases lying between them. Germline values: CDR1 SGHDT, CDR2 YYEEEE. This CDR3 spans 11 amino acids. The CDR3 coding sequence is TGTGCCAGCAGCTCCGTAACTGAAGCTTTCTTT. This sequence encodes CASSSVTEAFF.

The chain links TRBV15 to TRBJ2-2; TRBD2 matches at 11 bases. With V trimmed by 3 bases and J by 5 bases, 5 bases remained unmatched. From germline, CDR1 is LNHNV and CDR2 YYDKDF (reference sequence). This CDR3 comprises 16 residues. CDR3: CATSRPTSGGTGELFF. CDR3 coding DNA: TGTGCCACCAGCAGGCCAACTAGCGGGGGAACCGGGGAGCTGTTTTTT.

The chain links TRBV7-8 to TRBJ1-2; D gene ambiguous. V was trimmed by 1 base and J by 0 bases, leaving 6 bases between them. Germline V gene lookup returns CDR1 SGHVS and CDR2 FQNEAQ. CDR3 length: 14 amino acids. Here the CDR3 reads CASSLVGTNYGYTF. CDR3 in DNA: TGTGCCAGCAGCTTAGTTGGGACTAACTATGGCTACACCTTC.

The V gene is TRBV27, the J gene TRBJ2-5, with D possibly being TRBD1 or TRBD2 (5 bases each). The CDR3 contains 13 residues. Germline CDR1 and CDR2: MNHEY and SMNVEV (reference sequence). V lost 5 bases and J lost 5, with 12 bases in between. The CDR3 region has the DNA TGTGCCAGCAGTCGATCAGAGGGGGAGACCCAGTACTTC. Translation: CASSRSEGETQYF.

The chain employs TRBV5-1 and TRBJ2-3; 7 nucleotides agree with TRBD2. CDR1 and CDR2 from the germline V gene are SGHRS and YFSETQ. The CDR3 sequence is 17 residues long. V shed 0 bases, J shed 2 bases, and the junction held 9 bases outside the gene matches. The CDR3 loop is CASSLENSGRFTDTQYF. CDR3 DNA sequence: TGCGCCAGCAGCTTGGAAAATAGCGGGCGATTCACAGATACGCAGTATTTT.

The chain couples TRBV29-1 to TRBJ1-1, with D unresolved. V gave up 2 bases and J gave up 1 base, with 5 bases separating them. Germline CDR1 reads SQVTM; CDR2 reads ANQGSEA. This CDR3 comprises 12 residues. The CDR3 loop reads CSVEYPNTEAFF. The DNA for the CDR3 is TGCAGCGTTGAATACCCGAACACTGAAGCTTTCTTT.

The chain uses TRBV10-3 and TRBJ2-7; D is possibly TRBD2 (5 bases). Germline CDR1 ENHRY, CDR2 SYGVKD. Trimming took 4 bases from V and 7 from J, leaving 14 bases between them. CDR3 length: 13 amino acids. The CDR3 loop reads CAISGSLGREQYF. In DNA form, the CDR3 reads TGTGCCATCAGTGGGAGTTTGGGGAGAGAGCAGTACTTC.

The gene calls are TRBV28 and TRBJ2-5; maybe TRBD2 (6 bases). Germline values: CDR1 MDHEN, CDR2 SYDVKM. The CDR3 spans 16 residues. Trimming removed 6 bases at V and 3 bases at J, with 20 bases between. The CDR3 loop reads CASSPLAPTREETQYF. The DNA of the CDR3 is TGTGCCAGCAGCCCCCTCGCCCCGACTAGAGAAGAGACCCAGTACTTC.

In DNA, the CDR3 is TGTGCCAGCAGCGAACCACAGGGGAGTTTCGGTGAAAAACTGTTTTTT. Its translation is CASSEPQGSFGEKLFF. The chain recombines TRBV4-2 with TRBJ1-4; TRBD1 agrees at 7 bases. The V gene end was trimmed by 5 bases and the J gene end by 7 bases; junction bases not matched to a gene: 13. In germline, CDR1 is LGHNA, CDR2 YNFKEQ. The CDR3 is made up of 16 amino acids.

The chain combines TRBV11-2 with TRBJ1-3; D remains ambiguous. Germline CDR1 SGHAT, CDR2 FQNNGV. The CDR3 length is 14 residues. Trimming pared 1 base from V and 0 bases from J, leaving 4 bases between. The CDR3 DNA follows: TGTGCCAGCAGCTTAGTCTACTCTGGAAACACCATATATTTT. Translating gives CASSLVYSGNTIYF. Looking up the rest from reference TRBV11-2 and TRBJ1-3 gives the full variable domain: EAGVAQSPRYKIIEKRQSVAFWCNPISGHATLYWYQQILGQGPKLLIQFQNNGVVDDSQLPKDRFSAERLKGVDSTLKIQPAKLEDSAVYLCASSLVYSGNTIYFGEGSWLTVV.

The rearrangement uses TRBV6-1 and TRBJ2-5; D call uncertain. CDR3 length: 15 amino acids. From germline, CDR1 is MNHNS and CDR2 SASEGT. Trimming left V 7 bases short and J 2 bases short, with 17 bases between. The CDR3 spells CASTLELGSQETQYF. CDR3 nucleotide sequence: TGTGCCAGCACCTTGGAGTTAGGGTCTCAAGAGACCCAGTACTTC.

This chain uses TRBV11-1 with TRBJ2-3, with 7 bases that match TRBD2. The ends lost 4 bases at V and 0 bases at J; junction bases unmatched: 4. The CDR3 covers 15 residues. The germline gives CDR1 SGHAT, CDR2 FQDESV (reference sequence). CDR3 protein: CASSSAGLSTDTQYF. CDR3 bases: TGTGCCAGCAGCTCAGCGGGGCTTAGCACAGATACGCAGTATTTT.

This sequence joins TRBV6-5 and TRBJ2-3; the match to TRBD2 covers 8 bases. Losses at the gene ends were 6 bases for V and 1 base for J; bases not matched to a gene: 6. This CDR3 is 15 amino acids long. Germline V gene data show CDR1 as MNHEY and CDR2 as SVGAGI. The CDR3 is CASSQGLAGTDTQYF. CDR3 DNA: TGTGCCAGCAGCCAAGGACTAGCAGGCACAGATACGCAGTATTTT.

The CDR3 region has the DNA TGCAGCGTTGAAGATCTTTTGGGACACACATTAAGGGGCAATGAGCAGTTCTTC. Protein product: CSVEDLLGHTLRGNEQFF. The V gene is TRBV29-1, the J gene TRBJ2-1; perhaps TRBD1 as D (6 bases). Germline CDR1 and CDR2: SQVTM and ANQGSEA. The CDR3 extends over 18 amino acids. Trimming removed 0 bases from V and 6 bases from J, with 24 bases in between.

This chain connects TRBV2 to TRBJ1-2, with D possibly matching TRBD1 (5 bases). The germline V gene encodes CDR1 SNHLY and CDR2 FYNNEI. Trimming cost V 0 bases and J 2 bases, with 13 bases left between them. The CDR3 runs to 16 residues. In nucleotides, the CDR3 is TGTGCCAGCAGTGAAGCTTGGGGCACGGGCAACTATGGCTACACCTTC. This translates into CASSEAWGTGNYGYTF.

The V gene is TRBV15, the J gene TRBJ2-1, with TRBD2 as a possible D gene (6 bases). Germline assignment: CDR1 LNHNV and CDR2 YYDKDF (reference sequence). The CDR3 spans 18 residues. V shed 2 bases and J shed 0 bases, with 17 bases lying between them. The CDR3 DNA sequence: TGTGCCACCAGCAGAAGTTTGATCCGGGACTCCTCCTACAATGAGCAGTTCTTC. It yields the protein CATSRSLIRDSSYNEQFF.

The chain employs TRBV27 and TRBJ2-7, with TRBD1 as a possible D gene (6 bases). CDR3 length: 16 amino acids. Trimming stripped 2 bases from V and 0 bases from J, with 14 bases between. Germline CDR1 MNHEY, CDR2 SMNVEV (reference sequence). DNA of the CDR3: TGTGCCAGCAGTTTAAGTACCAGGGGCCTCTCCTACGAGCAGTACTTC. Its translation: CASSLSTRGLSYEQYF.

CDR3 bases: TGTGCCAGTAGTAGGGCCCGGACAGGTCCGCCCTACGAGCAGTACTTC. It encodes CASSRARTGPPYEQYF. The chain is built from TRBV19 and TRBJ2-7; 7 nucleotides align to TRBD1. This CDR3 comprises 16 residues. The germline V gene has CDR1 LNHDA and CDR2 SQIVND (reference sequence). V was clipped by 4 bases and J by 2 bases; unmatched bases: 11.